Presented here are 23 T cell receptor beta chains from one specimen sequenced in a study of T cell responses to AZD1222 COVID-19 vaccine. Data came from immunoSEQ multiplex PCR; TCRdb stores just in-frame clones and leaves some out. The sample shows some 130,000 clones, roughly 84% of them seen only once. This specimen consisted of peripheral blood, obtained on day 0 of AZD1222 vaccination. Receptors originate from an adult in good health.

The chain has TRBV2 and TRBJ1-5, with D perhaps TRBD1 (5 bases). CDR3 size: 18 residues. The V gene's germline CDR1 is SNHLY and CDR2 FYNNEI. The germline V and J ends were trimmed by 4 bases and 4 bases, with 23 bases remaining between them. The CDR3 coding sequence is TGTGCCAGCAGTGTCGCCAGGGAGGGGATAATTGGGAATCAGCCCCAGCATTTT. It specifies CASSVAREGIIGNQPQHF.

This clone has only one observation. The chain recombines TRBV7-6 with TRBJ1-2, with a tentative D call TRBD1 (5 bases). Germline assignment: CDR1 SGHVS and CDR2 FNYEAQ. Trimming took off 7 bases at V and 4 bases at J, with 19 bases between the two ends. The CDR3 is made up of 15 amino acids. CDR3: CASTPVGGGGYGYTF. In nucleotides, the CDR3 is TGTGCCAGCACCCCGGTTGGGGGAGGAGGCTATGGCTACACCTTC.

The chain combines TRBV7-9 with TRBJ2-5, with 7 bases matching TRBD1. The CDR3 runs 16 residues. Losses at the gene ends were 4 bases for V and 1 base for J; bases not matched to a gene: 9. From germline, CDR1 is SEHNR and CDR2 FQNEAQ (reference sequence). DNA of the CDR3: TGTGCCAGCAGCTATTCCGGGACAGAGCTCCAAGAGACCCAGTACTTC. Residues: CASSYSGTELQETQYF. The full variable domain, in which reference TRBV7-9 and TRBJ2-5 provide the parts outside the CDR3, is DTGVSQNPRHKITKRGQNVTFRCDPISEHNRLYWYRQTLGQGPEFLTYFQNEAQLEKSRLLSDRFSAERPKGSFSTLEIQRTEQGDSAMYLCASSYSGTELQETQYFGPGTRLLVL.

The chain links TRBV5-1 to TRBJ1-1; 7 nucleotides align to TRBD1. Germline CDR1 reads SGHRS; CDR2 reads YFSETQ. This CDR3 comprises 14 residues. V shed 4 bases, J shed 2 bases, and the junction held 5 bases outside the gene matches. CDR3 DNA sequence: TGCGCCAGCAGCCGGGAAGGGGGCAACACTGAAGCTTTCTTT. Translated: CASSREGGNTEAFF.

This chain links TRBV2 with TRBJ1-5, with 7 bases lining up with TRBD1. The CDR3 has 15 amino acids. V lost 0 bases and J lost 1; bases outside the gene matches: 0. CDR1 SNHLY and CDR2 FYNNEI come from the germline V gene. The CDR3 DNA is TGTGCCAGCAGTGAAGCCAGGGGGAGCAATCAGCCCCAGCATTTT. It is translated as CASSEARGSNQPQHF.

V gene TRBV28 combines with J gene TRBJ1-2; D unclear. The CDR3 totals 14 residues. Germline lookup yields CDR1 MDHEN and CDR2 SYDVKM. Trimming took off 6 bases at V and 5 bases at J, with 16 bases between the two ends. The CDR3 is CASSRLGRIYGYTF. DNA of the CDR3: TGTGCCAGCAGCAGGCTGGGTAGAATATATGGCTACACCTTC.

This clone has a handful of counts. The chain links TRBV15 to TRBJ1-5; no clear D. The CDR3 has 17 amino acids. V was cut by 0 bases and J by 0 bases, with 12 bases left in between. Germline-derived CDR1 and CDR2 are LNHNV and YYDKDF (reference sequence). CDR3 in amino acids: CATSRDLNSNSNQPQHF. The CDR3, as DNA: TGTGCCACCAGCAGAGATTTAAACAGCAATAGCAATCAGCCCCAGCATTTT.

The chain recombines TRBV28 with TRBJ2-1; D gene unclear. V was cut by 7 bases and J by 5 bases, with 18 bases left in between. This CDR3 has 15 amino acids. Germline V CDR1 and CDR2: MDHEN, SYDVKM. The CDR3 here is CASNFLLGLNNEQFF. The CDR3, as DNA: TGTGCCAGCAACTTTTTGCTTGGTTTAAACAATGAGCAGTTCTTC.

This chain connects TRBV5-1 to TRBJ2-2; 9 bases align to TRBD2. The CDR3 has 16 residues. Germline assignment: CDR1 SGHRS and CDR2 YFSETQ. Losses at the gene ends were 2 bases for V and 6 bases for J; bases not matched to a gene: 8. CDR3 amino acids: CASSFSAGGAAGELFF. Here the CDR3 DNA reads TGCGCCAGCAGCTTTTCCGCGGGGGGGGCCGCCGGGGAGCTGTTTTTT.

The count of this clone is one. CDR3: CASSVPSNSGNTIYF. CDR3 sequence (DNA): TGTGCCAGCAGCGTTCCCAGCAACTCTGGAAACACCATATATTTT. V usage is TRBV5-6 and J usage is TRBJ1-3; D is unclear. Trimming removed 4 bases from V and 0 bases from J, with 11 bases in between. The V gene's germline CDR1 is SGHDT and CDR2 YYEEEE. The CDR3 runs to 15 residues.

J is TRBJ2-1 and V is TRBV9; 7 bases map to TRBD1. Germline V lookup: CDR1 SGDLS, CDR2 YYNGEE. The CDR3 is 16 amino acids. With 4 bases clipped from V and 8 bases from J, the junction kept 15 bases outside the gene matches. As DNA, the CDR3 is TGTGCCAGCAGCCCCGATCCCAGGGGACAGTGGGATGAGCAGTTCTTC. It encodes CASSPDPRGQWDEQFF.

The CDR3: CASSLRETGELFF. In nucleotides, the CDR3 is TGCGCCAGCAGCTTGCGCGAGACCGGGGAGCTGTTTTTT. The chain carries TRBV5-1 and TRBJ2-2, with D uncertain. CDR3 length equals 13 residues. The V and J ends lost 1 base and 5 bases respectively, with 6 bases between them. Germline V lookup: CDR1 SGHRS, CDR2 YFSETQ.

The chain has TRBV5-1 and TRBJ1-1; tentatively, D is TRBD1 (5 bases). The CDR3 consists of 14 residues. Between the trimmed V and J ends, which lost 4 bases and 10 bases, there was a span of 20 bases. CDR1 SGHRS and CDR2 YFSETQ come from the germline V gene. CDR3 region: CASSPGTQSIGAFF. The CDR3 nucleotides read TGCGCCAGCAGCCCCGGGACCCAGTCAATCGGAGCTTTCTTT.

J is TRBJ1-1 and V is TRBV5-1; D is unresolved. The ends were cut back, 0 bases at V and 5 bases at J, with 11 bases in the middle. The CDR3 consists of 14 residues. Germline V gene lookup returns CDR1 SGHRS and CDR2 YFSETQ. CDR3 in amino acids: CASSLDTGKTEAFF. The CDR3 DNA sequence: TGCGCCAGCAGCTTGGATACGGGAAAAACTGAAGCTTTCTTT.

DNA of the CDR3: TGTGCCAGTACCGGTACCTACGAGCAGTACTTC. It codes for CASTGTYEQYF. The chain is built from TRBV25-1 and TRBJ2-7; D is unclear. The V gene lost 9 bases and the J gene lost 2 bases, with 8 bases spanning the gap. Germline V gene lookup returns CDR1 MGHDK and CDR2 SYGVNS. The CDR3 length is 11 residues.

The CDR3 DNA sequence: TGTGCCAGCAGCCAAGTCCTCCGGGACAGGGTGTACTTC. Its translation is CASSQVLRDRVYF. V is TRBV3-1 (or the pseudogene TRBV3-2) and J is TRBJ2-7, with TRBD1 matching 9 bases. After removal of 1 base from V and 12 bases from J, the junction contained 7 bases not matched to a gene. This CDR3 region has 13 residues. Per the germline V gene, CDR1 is LGHDT and CDR2 is YNNKEL (reference sequence).

The chain carries TRBV10-3 and TRBJ1-1; D is ambiguous. Germline V gene lookup returns CDR1 ENHRY and CDR2 SYGVKD. V gave up 7 bases and J gave up 2 bases, with 11 bases separating them. This CDR3 has 13 amino acids. In DNA, the CDR3 is TGTGCCATCAAACGTGCGGGAAACACTGAAGCTTTCTTT. This codes for CAIKRAGNTEAFF.

The CDR3 nucleotides read TGCGCCAGCAGTGAGTCTGGAAGGGCAGCGGCTGAAGCTTTCTTT. Translation: CASSESGRAAAEAFF. This chain links TRBV10-1 with TRBJ1-1; D is unresolved. Germline assignment: CDR1 WNHNN and CDR2 SYGVQD (reference sequence). V lost 0 bases, J lost 6 bases, and 14 bases lay in between. The CDR3 is 15 residues long.

The V call is TRBV15, the J call TRBJ2-3, with D maybe TRBD2 (5 bases). This CDR3 has 17 residues. The V and J ends lost 6 bases and 5 bases respectively, with 24 bases between them. CDR1 and CDR2 (germline): LNHNV, YYDKDF (reference sequence). The CDR3 bases are TGTGCCACCAGTAACCCCTGGATTCTCGTCCGGGGAGATACGCAGTATTTT. Protein sequence: CATSNPWILVRGDTQYF.

This chain links TRBV5-1 with TRBJ1-1; D unclear. The V gene's germline CDR1 is SGHRS and CDR2 YFSETQ. The CDR3 sequence is 13 residues long. Trimming pared 3 bases from V and 3 bases from J, leaving 9 bases between. The CDR3 bases are TGCGCCAGCAGCTCAATACCGCACACTGAAGCTTTCTTT. Translation: CASSSIPHTEAFF.

The rearrangement links TRBV7-8 to TRBJ1-5, with 7 bases fitting TRBD1. Trimming removed 4 bases from V and 10 bases from J; junction bases left unmatched: 13. The V gene's germline CDR1 is SGHVS and CDR2 FQNEAQ. This CDR3 is 15 amino acids long. CDR3 nucleotides: TGTGCCAGCAGCTCGACAGGGTTCCTCCAGGATCCCCAGCATTTT. Translating gives CASSSTGFLQDPQHF.

V gene TRBV6-1 combines with J gene TRBJ1-5, with no clear D. There are 15 residues in the CDR3. V was shortened by 2 bases and J by 9 bases, with 17 bases between the two germline ends. From germline, CDR1 is MNHNS and CDR2 SASEGT. CDR3 residues: CASSESLASRAPQHF. Here the CDR3 DNA reads TGTGCCAGCAGTGAATCCCTCGCCTCGAGAGCGCCCCAGCATTTT.

The CDR3 spells CASSFSGPLYEQYF. Written as DNA, the CDR3 is TGTGCCAGCAGTTTTAGTGGACCGCTCTACGAGCAGTACTTC. The genes are TRBV28 and TRBJ2-7, with D uncertain. CDR3 length equals 14 residues. CDR1 MDHEN and CDR2 SYDVKM come from the germline V gene. The V gene lost 3 bases and the J gene lost 3 bases, with 12 bases spanning the gap.